This T cell receptor (beta chain) stems from a study of glioma-infiltrating T cells. Study-wide results and limits: Tissue and blood shared very few CDR3 sequences. Gliomas, especially low-grade, showed above-expected tissue-blood divergence; non-neoplastic patients showed below.

As concerns this clonotype: The target antigen is unknown.

The iRepertoire nested amplicon-rescue multiplex PCR amplified TCR alpha and beta CDR3s from RNA. One-step reverse transcription and amplification started from approximately 100-400 ng of tissue mRNA or PBMC total RNA. TCRdb re-called the multiplex PCR reads through MiXCR, storing one row per CDR3 protein. The repertoire consists of about 89,000 distinct CDR3 sequences, with 20% to 25% occurring once and the leading ten covering around 7%. This CDR3 has 17 residues. The V gene's germline CDR1 is SEHNR and CDR2 FQNEAQ (reference sequence). Trimming left V 3 bases short and J 5 bases short, with 22 bases between.

The receptor's source is a human donor with low-grade glioma or glioblastoma, undergoing nonglioma brain surgery, or in good health (not recorded which). Sequenced material: glioma tissue, nonneoplastic brain tissue, or PBMCs (not recorded which). The chain couples TRBV7-9 to TRBJ2-5; D gene unclear. CDR3 sequence reads: CASSFLLPVLKRETQYF. The CDR3 coding sequence is TGTGCCAGCAGCTTCCTTCTACCGGTACTTAAAAGGGAGACCCAGTACTTC.